Below are 7 T cell receptor beta chains sequenced from a single sample in a study of OX40 agonist ivuxolimab in advanced cancers. The library was obtained by the immunoSEQ multiplex PCR assay. TCRdb holds this immuneACCESS table with in-frame rearrangements only. Some clones are missing; in checked studies, unresolved V genes explain under half, and the rest has no known cause. The sample table records tens of thousands of clones; 85% to 90% of these occur just once. The ten largest clones take up 0.7% to 1% of the sample. The material sequenced was CD4+ or CD8+ T cells sorted from blood, taken in a trial of the OX40 agonist ivuxolimab. These receptors were obtained from an adult with an advanced solid tumor such as melanoma, head and neck, liver or kidney cancer.

V is TRBV19 and J is TRBJ2-1, with unresolved D. CDR3 length: 10 amino acids. Germline V gene data show CDR1 as LNHDA and CDR2 as SQIVND (reference sequence). V dropped 9 bases and J dropped 9 bases, with 9 bases sitting between them. Here the CDR3 DNA reads TGTGCCAGGGACCACGGTGAGCAGTTCTTC. This sequence encodes CARDHGEQFF.

This clone has only one observation. The chain recombines TRBV5-1 with TRBJ1-2, with 7 bases matching TRBD1. This CDR3 contains 14 residues. Germline CDR1 SGHRS, CDR2 YFSETQ. Trimming cost V 1 base and J 6 bases; bases outside gene matches: 6. CDR3 in amino acids: CASSLRQGENGYTF. DNA of the CDR3: TGCGCCAGCAGCTTGAGACAGGGCGAGAATGGCTACACCTTC. The whole variable domain, filled in from reference TRBV5-1 and TRBJ1-2, reads KAGVTQTPRYLIKTRGQQVTLSCSPISGHRSVSWYQQTPGQGLQFLFEYFSETQRNKGNFPGRFSGRQFSNSRSEMNVSTLELGDSALYLCASSLRQGENGYTFGSGTRLTVV.

This clone was seen once. The chain recombines TRBV19 with TRBJ1-5; possibly TRBD1 for D (5 bases). This CDR3 region has 16 residues. With 4 bases removed from V and 3 bases from J, the gap between germline ends came to 16 bases. Germline CDR1 reads LNHDA; CDR2 reads SQIVND (reference sequence). CDR3 nucleotides: TGTGCCAGTAGTACGGGGAGGGGCACCGCCAATCAGCCCCAGCATTTT. This translates into CASSTGRGTANQPQHF.

The rearrangement uses TRBV19 and TRBJ1-1, with 7 bases identical to TRBD1. The CDR3 covers 14 residues. Germline V gene data show CDR1 as LNHDA and CDR2 as SQIVND (reference sequence). The ends lost 10 bases at V and 1 base at J; junction bases unmatched: 9. DNA for the CDR3: TGTGCCACCTCAGGGGGATCATGGAACACTGAAGCTTTCTTT. Residues: CATSGGSWNTEAFF.

The V gene is TRBV29-1, the J gene TRBJ1-1, with no clear D. The length of the CDR3 is 13 residues. V was shortened by 3 bases and J by 1 base, with 9 bases between the two germline ends. Germline loops: CDR1 SQVTM, CDR2 ANQGSEA. The CDR3 sequence is CSVDQGENTEAFF. CDR3 sequence (DNA): TGCAGCGTTGACCAAGGAGAGAACACTGAAGCTTTCTTT.

The V call is TRBV7-3, the J call TRBJ2-1, with D unresolved. This CDR3 contains 15 residues. V shed 5 bases and J shed 6 bases, with 17 bases lying between them. Germline V gene data show CDR1 as SGHTA and CDR2 as FQGTGA. CDR3: CASSRHVALLNEQFF. The CDR3 region has the DNA TGTGCCAGCAGCCGCCATGTGGCTCTTCTCAATGAGCAGTTCTTC.

The chain combines TRBV27 with TRBJ1-6, with D unresolved. The CDR3 runs 14 residues. Germline V CDR1 and CDR2: MNHEY, SMNVEV (reference sequence). CDR3 coding DNA: TGTGTCTCCGGGCCACAGATAACTAATTCACCCCTCCACTTT. Translated, it gives CVSGPQITNSPLHF.